This passage covers 15 T cell receptor beta chains from one sample sequenced in a study of blood T cells in healthy people across ages. With a J-beta primer mix and a sample-barcoded 5' primer, a second PCR ran about 7 to 11 cycles. TCRdb recomputed calls from the 5' RACE reads with MiXCR, one row per CDR3 protein. The data show roughly 720,000 distinct CDR3 sequences, roughly 53% seen once. Sequencing used blood. The receptors originated from a man older than 75 in good health.

In its sample, this clonotype was seen a few times. This chain joins TRBV3-1 and TRBJ2-5; the match to TRBD2 covers 11 bases. Unmatched junction bases numbered 7, after V lost 3 bases and J lost 4 bases. Germline V lookup: CDR1 LGHDT, CDR2 YNNKEL (reference sequence). The CDR3 is made up of 16 amino acids. The CDR3 nucleotides read TGTGCCAGCAGCCACTTAGCGGGAGGGCCGGCAGAGACCCAGTACTTC. Translated: CASSHLAGGPAETQYF.

This clonotype has only one observation. V and J are TRBV7-9 and TRBJ2-1; no clear D gene. Germline V gene lookup returns CDR1 SEHNR and CDR2 FQNEAQ (reference sequence). The V end lost 4 bases, the J end lost 6 bases, and 16 bases lay between the germline ends. The CDR3 covers 15 residues. Here the CDR3 reads CASSSRLGSSNEQFF. The CDR3 region has the DNA TGTGCCAGCAGCTCCCGACTTGGGTCTTCCAATGAGCAGTTCTTC.

V is TRBV12-3 or TRBV12-4 and J is TRBJ2-7, with 8 bases fitting TRBD2. V was clipped by 6 bases and J by 3 bases; unmatched bases: 10. This CDR3 has 15 amino acids. The CDR3 reads CASSPLIGGDYEQYF. For the CDR3, the DNA is TGTGCCAGCAGCCCTCTCATCGGGGGGGACTACGAGCAGTACTTC.

V gene TRBV29-1 combines with J gene TRBJ2-1; D may be TRBD1 or TRBD2 (5 bases each). Trimming pared 6 bases from V and 0 bases from J, leaving 12 bases between. Germline assignment: CDR1 SQVTM and CDR2 ANQGSEA. The CDR3 runs to 14 residues. CDR3 loop: CSVHGTSSYNEQFF. For the CDR3, the DNA is TGCAGCGTCCACGGGACGAGCTCCTACAATGAGCAGTTCTTC.

As for this clonotype: One end of the junction varies from germline; a read error may be responsible. This chain joins TRBV29-1 and TRBJ1-1; the D gene is possibly TRBD1 (5 bases). CDR1 and CDR2 from the germline V gene are SQVTM and ANQGSEA. The CDR3 is 14 residues long. DNA for the CDR3: TGCAACGTTGGGGCTGGGGGGGTGAACACTGAAGCTTTCTTT. It yields the protein CNVGAGGVNTEAFF.

The rearrangement links TRBV6-5 to TRBJ2-4; TRBD2 might be the D (5 bases). The DNA end is a closer match to TRBJ2-7, so the J assignment may be wrong. The CDR3 has 15 residues. Germline V CDR1 and CDR2: MNHEY, SVGAGI. The CDR3 spells CASSYFASPIYEQYF. CDR3 bases: TGTGCCAGCAGTTACTTCGCTAGCCCAATCTACGAGCAGTACTTC.

The chain links TRBV6-5 to TRBJ1-5; 10 bases fit TRBD1. The germline CDR1 and CDR2 sequences are MNHEY and SVGAGI. With 0 bases clipped from V and 5 bases from J, the junction kept 4 bases outside the gene matches. The CDR3 contains 16 residues. CDR3 DNA sequence: TGTGCCAGCAGTTACTCGAAGACAGGGGGCCATCAGCCCCAGCATTTT. The encoded protein is CASSYSKTGGHQPQHF.

The chain employs TRBV29-1 and TRBJ2-4; D uncertain. Germline values: CDR1 SQVTM, CDR2 ANQGSEA. Trimming shortened V by 7 bases and J by 1 base, and 5 bases separated the two germline ends. The length of the CDR3 is 11 residues. The CDR3 bases are TGCAGCGCCCTTGCCAAAAACATTCAGTACTTC. Amino acids: CSALAKNIQYF.

The chain links TRBV9 to TRBJ1-2; D not resolved. Trimming removed 3 bases at V and 2 bases at J, with 11 bases between. Per the germline V gene, CDR1 is SGDLS and CDR2 is YYNGEE. The CDR3 extends over 14 amino acids. CDR3 in DNA: TGTGCCAGCAGCGGCCAGACGGTAAACTATGGCTACACCTTC. Encoded protein: CASSGQTVNYGYTF.

The J gene is TRBJ2-1, the V gene TRBV14, with 7 bases aligning to TRBD2. J was trimmed by 6 bases and V by 2 bases; bases with no gene match: 7. Germline CDR1 is SGHDN and CDR2 is FVKESK. The CDR3 runs to 15 residues. In DNA form, the CDR3 reads TGTGCCAGCAGCCAATATGCTAGCGGAGGCAATGAGCAGTTCTTC. Translation gives CASSQYASGGNEQFF.

V is TRBV5-1 and J is TRBJ2-1; D is ambiguous. The length of the CDR3 is 16 residues. Germline V lookup: CDR1 SGHRS, CDR2 YFSETQ. Trimming stripped 4 bases from V and 8 bases from J, with 22 bases between. Here the CDR3 DNA reads TGCGCCAGCAGCGCCGGGTGGTCCCCGCCCCGGGATGAGCAGTTCTTC. This gives the protein CASSAGWSPPRDEQFF. The variable domain in full, completed from reference TRBV5-1 and TRBJ2-1, reads KAGVTQTPRYLIKTRGQQVTLSCSPISGHRSVSWYQQTPGQGLQFLFEYFSETQRNKGNFPGRFSGRQFSNSRSEMNVSTLELGDSALYLCASSAGWSPPRDEQFFGPGTRLTVL.

The V and J genes are TRBV27 and TRBJ2-2; tentative D call: TRBD1 (5 bases). The length of the CDR3 is 15 residues. CDR1 is MNHEY and CDR2 is SMNVEV in the germline V gene (reference sequence). The germline V and J ends were trimmed by 1 base and 3 bases, with 9 bases remaining between them. The CDR3 loop reads CASSLWAGYTGELFF. The CDR3 DNA is TGTGCCAGCAGTTTATGGGCAGGGTACACCGGGGAGCTGTTTTTT.

The chain is built from TRBV9 and TRBJ2-1; TRBD2 aligns across 7 bases. The J call may be mistaken, given a closer DNA end match to TRBJ2-7. This CDR3 has 16 residues. Germline CDR1 and CDR2: SGDLS and YYNGEE. The CDR3 loop is CASSLVGGWSYNEQYF. Here the CDR3 DNA reads TGTGCCAGCAGCTTAGTGGGGGGGTGGTCCTACAATGAGCAGTACTTC.

The chain joins TRBV20-1 to TRBJ2-2, with D unclear. The germline V gene has CDR1 DFQATT and CDR2 SNEGSKA (reference sequence). Trimming removed 5 bases from V and 6 bases from J, with 13 bases in between. The length of the CDR3 is 13 residues. The CDR3: CSAVWGYAGELFF. The CDR3 DNA reads as TGCAGTGCTGTCTGGGGTTACGCCGGGGAGCTGTTTTTT.

V gene TRBV5-1 combines with J gene TRBJ2-7, with D perhaps TRBD1 or TRBD2 (5 bases each). The V and J ends lost 6 bases and 2 bases respectively, with 12 bases between them. Germline CDR1 SGHRS, CDR2 YFSETQ. This CDR3 has 13 amino acids. Here the CDR3 reads CASTRDQTYEQYF. For the CDR3, the DNA is TGCGCCAGCACCCGGGACCAAACCTACGAGCAGTACTTC.